One sample yielded the 16 T cell receptor beta chains listed below, sequenced in a study of OX40 agonist ivuxolimab in advanced cancers. Assay used: immunoSEQ multiplex PCR; TCRdb lists only in-frame clones, some missing. This table has 34,000 or so clones, around 86% appearing once. The specimen was CD4+ or CD8+ T cells sorted from blood, collected in a trial of the OX40 agonist ivuxolimab. The origin of the receptors is an adult with an advanced solid tumor such as melanoma, head and neck, liver or kidney cancer.

The gene calls are TRBV4-2 and TRBJ1-3; the D is unclear. The germline V gene has CDR1 LGHNA and CDR2 YNFKEQ. The CDR3 contains 14 residues. The V and J ends lost 2 bases and 0 bases respectively, with 5 bases between them. The CDR3 here is CASSQRDSGNTIYF. The CDR3, as DNA: TGTGCCAGCAGCCAAAGGGACTCTGGAAACACCATATATTTT.

The chain recombines TRBV5-1 with TRBJ2-1; possibly TRBD1 for D (5 bases). Looked up from germline, CDR1 is SGHRS and CDR2 is YFSETQ. Trimming removed 9 bases at V and 4 bases at J, with 17 bases between. The CDR3 runs 14 residues. The chain's CDR3 is CATAKQGTYNEQFF. The CDR3 nucleotides read TGCGCCACCGCCAAGCAGGGAACATACAATGAGCAGTTCTTC.

The chain links TRBV5-1 to TRBJ1-1; D gene ambiguous. In germline, CDR1 is SGHRS, CDR2 YFSETQ. The ends were cut back, 5 bases at V and 4 bases at J, with 12 bases in the middle. The CDR3 runs to 13 residues. The CDR3 here is CASSMGGITEAFF. Written as DNA, the CDR3 is TGCGCCAGCAGTATGGGCGGTATCACTGAAGCTTTCTTT.

This chain connects TRBV4-1 to TRBJ2-7; no clear D gene. The CDR3 runs 19 residues. Germline assignment: CDR1 MGHRA and CDR2 YSYEKL. V was trimmed by 1 base and J by 5 bases, leaving 27 bases between them. CDR3 DNA: TGCGCCAGCAGCCAAGTCCCTTTCACCAAGTGGGGAATTTTTAACGAGCAGTACTTC. Its protein is CASSQVPFTKWGIFNEQYF.

The V and J genes are TRBV13 and TRBJ2-7, with D possibly being TRBD2 (5 bases). Per the germline V gene, CDR1 is PRHDT and CDR2 is FYEKMQ (reference sequence). Trimming cost V 5 bases and J 6 bases, with 17 bases left between them. The CDR3 is 14 amino acids. Here the CDR3 DNA reads TGTGCCAGCAGCCCCTCGGGGAGCTTCTCCGAGCAGTACTTC. It is translated as CASSPSGSFSEQYF.

The chain couples TRBV6-5 to TRBJ1-1; D is unclear. The germline V gene has CDR1 MNHEY and CDR2 SVGAGI. The V end was cut by 6 bases, the J end by 3 bases, with 17 bases between. The CDR3 spans 15 residues. CDR3 in DNA: TGTGCCAGCAGACTCAGGTGGTCGGGTGACACTGAAGCTTTCTTT. This codes for CASRLRWSGDTEAFF.

The CDR3 is CASSPSEGQGTFGYTF. The CDR3 DNA reads TGTGCCAGCAGCCCCTCCGAGGGACAGGGGACATTTGGCTACACCTTC. V and J are TRBV7-9 and TRBJ1-2, with 10 nucleotides matching TRBD1. Germline V CDR1 and CDR2: SEHNR, FQNEAQ (reference sequence). V lost 5 bases and J lost 7; bases outside the gene matches: 13. This CDR3 contains 16 residues.

V usage is TRBV7-2 and J usage is TRBJ2-3; D is undetermined. Germline-derived CDR1 and CDR2 are SGHTA and FQGNSA. CDR3 size: 14 residues. The V end was cut by 3 bases, the J end by 5 bases, with 12 bases between. CDR3 coding DNA: TGTGCCAGCAGCTTTTCTGCCTCGATAGATACGCAGTATTTT. Translated, it gives CASSFSASIDTQYF.

This clone was counted a few times. The chain combines TRBV7-2 with TRBJ1-2; TRBD1 might be the D (5 bases). Germline CDR1 reads SGHTA; CDR2 reads FQGNSA. Trimming left V 6 bases short and J 2 bases short, with 7 bases between. The CDR3 loop spans 12 amino acids. The CDR3 nucleotides are TGTGCCAGCAGACAGGACAACTATGGCTACACCTTC. This codes for CASRQDNYGYTF. The full variable domain, completed using reference TRBV7-2 and TRBJ1-2, is GAGVSQSPSNKVTEKGKDVELRCDPISGHTALYWYRQSLGQGLEFLIYFQGNSAPDKSGLPSDRFSAERTGGSVSTLTIQRTQQEDSAVYLCASRQDNYGYTFGSGTRLTVV.

This clone was seen once. This rearrangement joins TRBV2 to TRBJ2-7; 7 nucleotides align to TRBD1. Germline V lookup: CDR1 SNHLY, CDR2 FYNNEI. V lost 8 bases and J lost 5; bases outside the gene matches: 9. The CDR3 has 13 residues. The CDR3 is CASSGTAGNEQYF. In nucleotides, the CDR3 is TGTGCCAGCTCCGGGACAGCAGGCAACGAGCAGTACTTC.

V usage is TRBV28 and J usage is TRBJ2-3, with 8 bases lining up with TRBD2. V was pared by 5 bases and J by 3 bases, with 13 bases of the junction left unmatched. Germline V gene data show CDR1 as MDHEN and CDR2 as SYDVKM. CDR3 length: 17 amino acids. CDR3 sequence (DNA): TGTGCCAGCAGTAAACCAACCCCCGGGGGGGTGACAGATACGCAGTATTTT. The encoded protein is CASSKPTPGGVTDTQYF.

This clone was seen a few times. The J gene is TRBJ2-6, the V gene TRBV19, with TRBD1 as a possible D gene (6 bases). CDR1 is LNHDA, CDR2 SQIVND, per germline (reference sequence). V was cut by 4 bases and J by 2 bases, with 9 bases left in between. CDR3 length: 15 amino acids. The CDR3 sequence is CASSSRGAGANVLTF. The CDR3 bases are TGTGCCAGTAGTAGCAGGGGTGCTGGGGCCAACGTCCTGACTTTC.

The CDR3 nucleotides are TGTGCCAGCAGCTTCTCAGGGTCGGCCGGGGAGCTGTTTTTT. Its protein is CASSFSGSAGELFF. This chain links TRBV7-6 with TRBJ2-2; D is possibly TRBD1 (5 bases). Trimming took off 3 bases at V and 6 bases at J, with 11 bases between the two ends. Germline CDR1 SGHVS, CDR2 FNYEAQ. This CDR3 comprises 14 residues. The full variable domain, rest sourced from reference TRBV7-6 and TRBJ2-2, is GAGVSQSPRYKVTKRGQDVALRCDPISGHVSLYWYRQALGQGPEFLTYFNYEAQQDKSGLPNDRFSAERPEGSISTLTIQRTEQRDSAMYRCASSFSGSAGELFFGEGSRLTVL.

The chain uses TRBV30 and TRBJ1-5; no firm D call. CDR1 is GTSNPN and CDR2 is SVGIG in the germline V gene (reference sequence). V was clipped by 5 bases and J by 7 bases, with 15 bases between them. There are 13 residues in the CDR3. Here the CDR3 reads CAWGSGPGQPQHF. In DNA, the CDR3 is TGTGCCTGGGGCTCGGGTCCTGGGCAGCCCCAGCATTTT.

This clone is a singleton in its sample. The chain employs TRBV19 and TRBJ1-1, with a weak D call TRBD1 (6 bases). Trimming removed 7 bases from V and 3 bases from J, with 21 bases in between. The germline V gene encodes CDR1 LNHDA and CDR2 SQIVND (reference sequence). The CDR3 is made up of 16 amino acids. In DNA, the CDR3 is TGTGCCAGTATCCCCAGACAGGAGGGGAGGTACACTGAAGCTTTCTTT. Translation: CASIPRQEGRYTEAFF.

V usage is TRBV25-1 and J usage is TRBJ2-7; TRBD1 matches at 9 bases. J was trimmed by 4 bases and V by 6 bases; bases with no gene match: 7. The germline V gene has CDR1 MGHDK and CDR2 SYGVNS. The CDR3 loop spans 14 amino acids. The CDR3 spells CASSYGQGSYEQYF. The CDR3 DNA reads TGTGCCAGCAGCTATGGACAGGGGTCGTACGAGCAGTACTTC.